This T cell receptor (beta chain) stems from a study of response to subunit inactivated influenza vaccine. TCRdb redid the calling of the RT-PCR reads with MiXCR, one entry per CDR3 protein. The sample shows 630,000 or so distinct CDR3 sequences, 15% to 18% of them seen only once. This CDR3 contains 13 residues. V shed 1 base and J shed 7 bases, with 7 bases lying between them. Per germline, CDR1 KGHSH and CDR2 LQKENI. The study's findings and limits: Authors suggested that a seasonal influenza vaccination recruits few new T cells each time.

With respect to this clonotype: Its cognate antigen is unknown.

This TCR came from a man in his forties or fifties who received an inactivated influenza vaccine. The specimen comprised PBMCs from blood, sampled roughly 13 days after vaccination. V usage is TRBV18 and J usage is TRBJ1-4, with D tentatively TRBD1 (5 bases). CDR3 DNA: TGTGCCAGCTCACCACTTCAGGGTGAAAAACTGTTTTTT. The encoded protein is CASSPLQGEKLFF.